This TCR beta chain comes out of a study of cytomegalovirus exposure and HLA in healthy donors. Germline-derived CDR1 and CDR2 are SEHNR and FQNEAQ (reference sequence). The CDR3 contains 16 residues. V lost 5 bases and J 1 base, leaving 14 bases between the germline ends. The PCR made use of 60 Vbeta and 13 Jbeta primers. Sequencing was performed with immunoSEQ multiplex PCR; in TCRdb, only in-frame clones are kept and a portion is missing. The sample holds around 140,000 clones; roughly 80% are singletons and the top ten take about 1.5%. Details on this clone: No antigen is known for it.

Regarding the study as a whole: In presence/absence analyses, roughly uniform sequencing depth across donors was assumed. In an earlier analysis, most TCR beta V segments were productive about 90% or about 30% of the time.

The clonotype originates from a man between 40 and 49 years old in good health and CMV-seronegative. The sample was PBMCs. The chain uses TRBV7-9 and TRBJ1-4; D is perhaps TRBD1 (6 bases). The CDR3, as DNA: TGTGCCAGCAGCGGTATGACGGACAGAACTAATGAAAAACTGTTTTTT. It specifies CASSGMTDRTNEKLFF.